This T cell receptor (beta chain) was identified in a study of cytomegalovirus exposure and HLA in healthy donors. Study observations and caveats: When analyzed later, the rates of TCR association showed variation by HLA locus, with DRB1 the most and HLA-C the fewest.

Researchers ran the PCR with 60 Vbeta and 13 Jbeta primers. Profiling relied on immunoSEQ multiplex PCR, and the TCRdb table lists in-frame clones only, not all of them. In the table there are around 300,000 clones, roughly 70% of which are singletons. Turning to this clone: Antigen unknown.

Germline V gene sequence: CDR1 MDHEN, CDR2 SYDVKM. V dropped 3 bases and J dropped 6 bases, with 6 bases sitting between them. There are 12 residues in the CDR3. The sequence was collected from a female donor in good health and CMV-seronegative. This chain links TRBV28 with TRBJ1-5; no firm D call. Sequenced: PBMCs. CDR3 sequence reads: CASSFQLQPQHF. The CDR3, as DNA: TGTGCCAGCAGTTTTCAACTTCAGCCCCAGCATTTT.